The following is a T cell receptor beta chain sequence with its context. CDR1 is MNHEY, CDR2 SMNVEV, per germline (reference sequence). CDR3 length: 14 amino acids. V lost 5 bases, J lost 3 bases, and 3 bases stayed unmatched. All the people who gave samples were healthy bone marrow donors. This sample is part of a study of cytomegalovirus exposure and HLA in healthy donors. It was with 60 Vbeta and 13 Jbeta primers that the PCR ran. TCRdb's copy holds only in-frame clones and misses some; the assay was immunoSEQ multiplex PCR. The sample has 150,000 to 200,000 clones; 65% to 85% are singletons. V usage is TRBV27 and J usage is TRBJ2-7; TRBD2 aligns across 11 bases. This TCR was sampled from a woman between 50 and 59 years old in good health and CMV-seropositive. Sequenced: PBMCs. The CDR3 loop is CASSTGTSGYEQYF. CDR3 coding DNA: TGTGCCAGCAGTACCGGGACTAGCGGCTACGAGCAGTACTTC.